The 20 T cell receptor beta chains listed next were all sequenced from one sample in a study of shared clonotypes between healthy human individuals. Repertoires were generated with immunoSEQ multiplex PCR, while TCRdb's copy carries only in-frame clones and drops some. Counted here are 2 million to 2.5 million clones, about 92% occurring once; the ten biggest clones make up about 0.37%. Sequencing was carried out using naive CD4+ T cells from PBMCs. Subset specified: CD45RA+ positively selected. These receptors originate from a man aged 18 to 35 in good health. Some clones in this sample may be carry-over from other donors' samples.

The CDR3: CASSLDSSGGSSGTQYF. The CDR3 DNA reads TGTGCCAGCAGCTTAGACTCTAGCGGGGGGTCATCTGGTACGCAGTATTTT. The V and J genes are TRBV7-2 and TRBJ2-3; 11 nucleotides match TRBD2. The CDR3 extends over 17 amino acids. J was trimmed by 8 bases and V by 1 base; bases with no gene match: 11. The V gene's germline CDR1 is SGHTA and CDR2 FQGNSA.

In the case of this clone: Other DNA sequences within the sample encode an identical CDR3. The chain uses TRBV4-1 and TRBJ1-5, with D perhaps matching TRBD1 (6 bases). Germline CDR1 and CDR2: MGHRA and YSYEKL. Trimming took 3 bases from V and 5 from J, leaving 11 bases between them. The CDR3 covers 14 residues. This CDR3 is CASSQETGDQPQHF. DNA for the CDR3: TGCGCCAGCAGCCAGGAGACAGGAGATCAGCCCCAGCATTTT.

V is TRBV28 and J is TRBJ1-4; D gene unclear. The CDR3 extends over 13 amino acids. V lost 1 base and J lost 8, with 8 bases in between. The germline CDR1 and CDR2 sequences are MDHEN and SYDVKM. The CDR3 DNA reads TGTGCCAGCAGTTTATTCGGAGGGGAAAAACTGTTTTTT. Translating gives CASSLFGGEKLFF.

Comments on this clone: Other DNA sequences in the same sample also yield this CDR3. This rearrangement joins TRBV5-1 to TRBJ1-1; 8 bases fit TRBD1. V dropped 2 bases and J dropped 5; count of bases not matched to a gene: 5. There are 14 residues in the CDR3. Looked up from germline, CDR1 is SGHRS and CDR2 is YFSETQ. The CDR3 DNA reads TGCGCCAGCAGCTTACAGGGGGGAGAAACTGAAGCTTTCTTT. Its protein is CASSLQGGETEAFF.

V gene TRBV5-1 combines with J gene TRBJ2-3, with TRBD1 matching 8 bases. The CDR3 extends over 15 amino acids. Trimming took 3 bases from V and 3 from J; bases not matched to a gene: 6. The germline gives CDR1 SGHRS, CDR2 YFSETQ. The CDR3 DNA sequence: TGCGCCAGCAGCTCCGGACAGGGAAAGACAGATACGCAGTATTTT. It encodes CASSSGQGKTDTQYF.

The count of this clone is one. This chain joins TRBV7-9 and TRBJ1-1, with D uncertain. Germline loops: CDR1 SEHNR, CDR2 FQNEAQ (reference sequence). The CDR3 has 17 amino acids. The V and J ends lost 4 bases and 1 base respectively, with 19 bases between them. CDR3 protein: CASSSPNEVQTNTEAFF. The CDR3 DNA reads as TGTGCCAGCAGCTCCCCAAACGAGGTGCAGACGAACACTGAAGCTTTCTTT.

The chain carries TRBV7-2 and TRBJ2-2, with unresolved D. The CDR3 length is 16 residues. V was trimmed by 2 bases and J by 0 bases, leaving 10 bases between them. Germline V gene data show CDR1 as SGHTA and CDR2 as FQGNSA. CDR3 DNA sequence: TGTGCCAGCAGCTTACTAGACACAACGAACACCGGGGAGCTGTTTTTT. It translates to CASSLLDTTNTGELFF.

This chain links TRBV10-3 with TRBJ2-1; no clear D. CDR1 is ENHRY and CDR2 is SYGVKD in the germline V gene. V shed 3 bases and J shed 8 bases, with 14 bases lying between them. The CDR3 loop spans 14 amino acids. The DNA of the CDR3 is TGTGCCATCAGTGACACCGTGAAGGGATATGAGCAGTTCTTC. As protein: CAISDTVKGYEQFF.

This clone was counted a single time. This chain links TRBV10-3 with TRBJ2-7, with D maybe TRBD2 (6 bases). V was clipped by 2 bases and J by 0 bases, with 11 bases between them. CDR1 is ENHRY and CDR2 is SYGVKD in the germline V gene. This CDR3 comprises 15 residues. The CDR3 DNA reads as TGTGCCATCAGTGAGCCCGACGGGAGCTCCTACGAGCAGTACTTC. It specifies CAISEPDGSSYEQYF.

The chain combines TRBV19 with TRBJ2-1; 8 bases are shared with TRBD2. Germline CDR1 LNHDA, CDR2 SQIVND (reference sequence). This CDR3 has 15 amino acids. After removal of 4 bases from V and 8 bases from J, the junction contained 10 bases not matched to a gene. CDR3 DNA: TGTGCCAGTAGTAAAGGCGGGAGGTTTATGGATGAGCAGTTCTTC. This codes for CASSKGGRFMDEQFF.

V and J are TRBV28 and TRBJ2-7; D is ambiguous. CDR1 and CDR2 (germline): MDHEN, SYDVKM. Trimming shortened V by 2 bases and J by 7 bases, and 12 bases separated the two germline ends. This CDR3 contains 13 residues. CDR3 in amino acids: CASSLMSNGEQYF. The CDR3 nucleotides are TGTGCCAGCAGTTTAATGAGTAACGGGGAGCAGTACTTC.

V and J are TRBV5-1 and TRBJ2-6; TRBD1 aligns across 8 bases. There are 20 residues in the CDR3. V lost 4 bases to trimming and J lost 2 bases; unmatched junction nucleotides: 17. CDR1 is SGHRS and CDR2 is YFSETQ in the germline V gene. The CDR3 DNA follows: TGCGCCAGCAGCCGAATAGCGACCCAGGGGGCGCAAGCTGGGGCCAACGTCCTGACTTTC. It specifies CASSRIATQGAQAGANVLTF.

This clone came up once. Germline is not matched at one junction end, which may reflect a read error. The rearrangement uses TRBV28 and TRBJ2-1, with 10 bases matching TRBD2. CDR1 and CDR2 (germline): MDHEN, SYDVKM. This CDR3 comprises 14 residues. In DNA form, the CDR3 reads TGTGCCAGCATTTTACTAGCGGGGAACAATGAGCAGTTCTTC. Residues: CASILLAGNNEQFF.

V gene TRBV6-5 combines with J gene TRBJ1-5; 9 nucleotides agree with TRBD1. Germline values: CDR1 MNHEY, CDR2 SVGAGI. Trimming cost V 0 bases and J 11 bases; bases outside gene matches: 11. There are 16 residues in the CDR3. CDR3 coding DNA: TGTGCCAGCAGTTACTCTCGGGGACAGGGTCGCTCGGCCCAGCATTTT. Protein sequence: CASSYSRGQGRSAQHF.

The gene calls are TRBV6-5 and TRBJ1-1; TRBD1 is a possible D gene (5 bases). The CDR3 length is 14 residues. Germline CDR1 MNHEY, CDR2 SVGAGI. Trimming shortened V by 6 bases and J by 1 base, and 12 bases separated the two germline ends. CDR3 loop: CASSFDRRNTEAFF. In nucleotides, the CDR3 is TGTGCCAGCAGCTTCGACAGAAGGAACACTGAAGCTTTCTTT.

This chain joins TRBV30 and TRBJ1-4; tentatively, D is TRBD1 (6 bases). This CDR3 has 16 amino acids. The V end lost 0 bases, the J end lost 7 bases, and 18 bases lay between the germline ends. Germline assignment: CDR1 GTSNPN and CDR2 SVGIG (reference sequence). CDR3 in DNA: TGTGCCTGGAGTGTAAGACAGGCCTCCACAAGTGAAAAACTGTTTTTT. This translates into CAWSVRQASTSEKLFF.

This chain joins TRBV18 and TRBJ2-7; 9 bases line up with TRBD2. The CDR3 length is 18 residues. Losses at the gene ends were 1 base for V and 0 bases for J; bases not matched to a gene: 10. Looked up from germline, CDR1 is KGHSH and CDR2 is LQKENI. The CDR3 loop is CASSPQGLAGSSSYEQYF. The CDR3 DNA sequence: TGTGCCAGCTCACCACAGGGCCTAGCGGGATCGAGCTCCTACGAGCAGTACTTC.

The chain uses TRBV5-1 and TRBJ2-1; 10 nucleotides align to TRBD2. From germline, CDR1 is SGHRS and CDR2 YFSETQ. V trimming: 2 bases; J trimming: 4 bases; junction bases outside the gene matches: 6. The CDR3 has 16 amino acids. This CDR3 is CASSLSSGRYYNEQFF. CDR3 coding DNA: TGCGCCAGCAGCTTAAGTAGCGGGAGGTATTACAATGAGCAGTTCTTC.

The V call is TRBV28, the J call TRBJ1-4, with 9 bases aligning to TRBD1. With V trimmed by 9 bases and J by 8 bases, 7 bases remained unmatched. CDR1 MDHEN and CDR2 SYDVKM come from the germline V gene. This CDR3 spans 13 amino acids. In nucleotides, the CDR3 is TGTGCCAGTACAGGGGGCCTACGGGAAAAACTGTTTTTT. Translating it yields CASTGGLREKLFF.

The genes are TRBV29-1 and TRBJ2-3; D assignment may be TRBD1 or TRBD2 (5 bases each). V dropped 4 bases and J dropped 4 bases, with 9 bases sitting between them. The CDR3 runs to 12 residues. Germline V lookup: CDR1 SQVTM, CDR2 ANQGSEA. The CDR3 here is CSVVGTSDTQYF. The CDR3 nucleotides read TGCAGCGTTGTCGGGACGTCAGATACGCAGTATTTT.